Listed below are T cell receptor beta chains from one sample, sequenced in a study of blood T cell repertoires in COVID-19. Repertoires were generated with immunoSEQ multiplex PCR, while TCRdb's copy carries only in-frame clones and drops some. The data show 150,000 or so clones, approximately 80% seen once. The sequenced sample was peripheral blood. The source of these receptors is a woman in her sixties with acute or convalescent COVID-19. The CDR3 runs from the conserved cysteine through the conserved F or W. Not every row has a clone size; where given, it reads once, few, many or a size class.

J: TRBJ2-2
V: TRBV7-2
size: once
CDR3: CASSLTHLAGDFTGELFF

J: TRBJ1-1
V: TRBV28
size: -
CDR3: CAISWGVSSLNTEAFF

J: TRBJ2-2
V: TRBV7-2
size: -
CDR3: CASSLVTGLATGELFF

J: TRBJ1-2
V: TRBV12-3/TRBV12-4
size: -
CDR3: CASSFGNGYTF

J: TRBJ1-1
V: TRBV19
size: -
CDR3: CATRDRGPGTEAFF

J: TRBJ2-3
V: TRBV15
size: -
CDR3: CATSRDRQTADTQYF

J: TRBJ1-6
V: TRBV28
size: -
CDR3: CASSLFRFSYNSPLHF

J: TRBJ2-2
V: TRBV7-7
size: once
CDR3: CASSLVLLAGKNTGELFF

J: TRBJ2-3
V: TRBV11-3
size: -
CDR3: CASSLTASTNTQYF

J: TRBJ2-7
V: TRBV5-1
size: -
CDR3: CASSLAGKVYEQYF

J: TRBJ1-2
V: TRBV30
size: once
CDR3: CAWSLNRGNYGYTF

J: TRBJ1-6
V: TRBV5-6
size: -
CDR3: CASSLDSGESSPLHF

J: TRBJ1-1
V: TRBV3-1/TRBV3-2
size: -
CDR3: CASSQGRGVRNTEAFF

J: TRBJ2-7
V: TRBV12-3/TRBV12-4
size: -
CDR3: CASRETGGYEQYF

J: TRBJ2-7
V: TRBV6-4
size: -
CDR3: CASSAPGVTYEQYF